This T cell receptor (beta chain) was observed in a study of early T cells in non-severe SARS-CoV-2 infection. For the study at large: Unsorted whole-blood RNA was sequenced in bulk, leaving chains unpaired.

The germline V gene encodes CDR1 KGHDR and CDR2 SFDVKD. This CDR3 has 15 amino acids. Trimming took 4 bases from V and 2 from J, leaving 11 bases between them. Attachment of unique molecular identifiers to individual cDNA molecules was performed. TCRdb passed the 5' RACE reads through MiXCR, listing each CDR3 protein once. This sample yields 25,000 to 30,000 distinct CDR3 sequences, of which 4.5% to 5.5% are seen a single time; over 2.5% belongs to the top ten. This clonotype is medium-sized within its sample. Its antigen is undetermined. Study results and limitations: VDJdb matching, biased toward anti-spike CD8 responses, missed private and CD4 specificities.

The specimen sequenced was whole blood. The chain has TRBV24-1 and TRBJ2-1, with D unclear. This receptor was obtained from an adult who was a healthcare worker with PCR-confirmed SARS-CoV-2 infection or an uninfected control (not recorded which). The CDR3 loop reads CATSEGTAPYNEQFF. The CDR3 region has the DNA TGTGCCACCAGTGAGGGAACGGCACCCTACAATGAGCAGTTCTTC.